This T cell receptor beta chain was identified during a study of blood T cell repertoires in COVID-19. About the study: From the United States, Italy and Spain came samples of acute and convalescent COVID-19. In each case, the material was cDNA or gDNA derived from T cells, B-cell-depleted T cells, or PBMCs.

This CDR3 is 14 amino acids long. V gave up 5 bases and J gave up 2 bases; unmatched junction bases: 4. Germline CDR1 reads SEHNR; CDR2 reads FQNEAQ (reference sequence). Sequencing was performed with immunoSEQ multiplex PCR; in TCRdb, only in-frame clones are kept and a portion is missing. The sample holds 37,000 or so clones, about nine tenths seen once. The receptor was isolated from a man aged 70-80 years with acute or convalescent COVID-19. The sequencing input was peripheral blood. The rearrangement links TRBV7-9 to TRBJ2-3; 7 nucleotides align to TRBD1. Here the CDR3 reads CASSPGTATDTQYF. DNA of the CDR3: TGTGCCAGCAGCCCCGGGACAGCCACAGATACGCAGTATTTT.